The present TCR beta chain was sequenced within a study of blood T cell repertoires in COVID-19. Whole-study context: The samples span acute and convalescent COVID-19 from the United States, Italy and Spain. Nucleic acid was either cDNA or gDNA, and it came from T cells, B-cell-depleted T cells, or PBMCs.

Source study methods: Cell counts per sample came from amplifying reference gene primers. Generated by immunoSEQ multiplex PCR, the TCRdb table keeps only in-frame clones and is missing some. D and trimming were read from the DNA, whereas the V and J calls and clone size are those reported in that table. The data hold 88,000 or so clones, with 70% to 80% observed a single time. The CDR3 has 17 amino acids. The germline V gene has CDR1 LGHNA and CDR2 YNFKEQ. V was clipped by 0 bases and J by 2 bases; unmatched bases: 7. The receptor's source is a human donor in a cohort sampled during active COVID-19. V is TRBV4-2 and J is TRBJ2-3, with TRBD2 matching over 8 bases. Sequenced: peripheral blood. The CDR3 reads CASSQEGGSGTTDTQYF. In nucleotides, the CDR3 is TGTGCCAGCAGCCAAGAAGGAGGTAGCGGGACCACAGATACGCAGTATTTT.